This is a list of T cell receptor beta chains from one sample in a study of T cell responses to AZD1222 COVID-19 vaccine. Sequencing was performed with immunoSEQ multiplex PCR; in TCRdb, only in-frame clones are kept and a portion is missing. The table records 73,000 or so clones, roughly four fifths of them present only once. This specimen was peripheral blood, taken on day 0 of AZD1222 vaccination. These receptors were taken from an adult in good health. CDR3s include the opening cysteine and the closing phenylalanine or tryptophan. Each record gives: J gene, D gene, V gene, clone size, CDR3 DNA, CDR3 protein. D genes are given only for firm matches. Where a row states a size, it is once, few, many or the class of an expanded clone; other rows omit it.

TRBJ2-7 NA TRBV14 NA TGTGCCAGCAGCCAACAAAGGAACAGGAATAAGTACGAGCAGTACTTC CASSQQRNRNKYEQYF
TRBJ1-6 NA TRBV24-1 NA TGTGCCACCAGTGACCTCCCGCCCCAGGGGATCCATTCACCCCTCCACTTT CATSDLPPQGIHSPLHF
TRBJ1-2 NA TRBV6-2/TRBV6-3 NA TGTGCCAGCAGTTCCGGCTACTATGGCTACACCTTC CASSSGYYGYTF
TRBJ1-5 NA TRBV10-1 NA TGCGCCAGCAAAGGGTTTCGAGGCAATCAGCCCCAGCATTTT CASKGFRGNQPQHF
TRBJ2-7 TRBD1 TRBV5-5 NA TGTGCCAGCAGCTTGGAAGAACCCGGGACAGTGCCCTACGAGCAGTACTTC CASSLEEPGTVPYEQYF
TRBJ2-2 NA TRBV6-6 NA TGTGCCAGCAGTTTGGCAGGGCTTAGTGGCGGGGAGCTGTTTTTT CASSLAGLSGGELFF
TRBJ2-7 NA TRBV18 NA TGTGCCAGCTCAACTGACAGTTACGAGCAGTACTTC CASSTDSYEQYF
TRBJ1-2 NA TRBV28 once TGTGCCAGCAGCCCGCATAACTATGGCTACACCTTC CASSPHNYGYTF
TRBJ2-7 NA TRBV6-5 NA TGTGCCAGCAGTTACTCGACCGGGAACGAGCAGTACTTC CASSYSTGNEQYF
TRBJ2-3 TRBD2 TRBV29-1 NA TGCAGCGTTGACGGGCGACTAGCGGCTAGCACAGATACGCAGTATTTT CSVDGRLAASTDTQYF
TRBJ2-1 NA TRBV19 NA TGTGCCAGTAGTATATCAGACTACAATGAGCAGTTCTTC CASSISDYNEQFF
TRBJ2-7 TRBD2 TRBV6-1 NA TGTGCCAGCAGTGAAGTGGGACTAGCCTACGAGCAGTACTTC CASSEVGLAYEQYF